A selection of T cell receptor beta chains follows, all from one sample in a study of T cell responses to AZD1222 COVID-19 vaccine. Data came from immunoSEQ multiplex PCR; TCRdb stores just in-frame clones and leaves some out. The profile shows 90,000 to 130,000 clones, roughly 92% of them singletons. The input for sequencing was peripheral blood, taken 28 days after the second AZD1222 dose. These receptors were collected from an adult who received the AZD1222 COVID-19 vaccine. CDR3s leave out the opening cysteine and the closing phenylalanine or tryptophan. For some rows the clone size is stated as once, few or many, or as a class when expanded; others skip it.

TRBV2	TRBJ2-3	-	ASSRRTSGGVSQY
TRBV5-4	TRBJ1-1	once	ASSLRLSLNTEAF
TRBV7-9	TRBJ1-6	-	ASSLDREAPLH
TRBV7-9	TRBJ2-5	-	ASSLAAGGETQY
TRBV28	TRBJ1-2	-	ASSPGTYGYT
TRBV9	TRBJ2-7	-	ASSVGGRAPYEQY
TRBV2	TRBJ2-2	-	ASSEALLGANTGELF
TRBV21-1	TRBJ1-6	-	ASSTLTGGRSPLH
TRBV5-8	TRBJ1-4	-	ASAGLRGEKLF
TRBV29-1	TRBJ2-7	-	SVEDRAGGSYEQY
TRBV5-1	TRBJ2-5	-	ASSLEPLPQETQY
TRBV11-3	TRBJ1-4	-	ASTLTPGQDQKGPNEKLF
TRBV7-9	TRBJ2-5	-	ASSPFEGEGETQY
TRBV24-1	TRBJ2-1	-	ATSDSSLHNEQF
TRBV7-2	TRBJ1-5	-	ASSSDSHNQPQH
TRBV5-1	TRBJ2-5	-	ASSLVGGLETQY
TRBV30	TRBJ1-3	-	AWSRVTGRGNTIY
TRBV6-6	TRBJ2-5	-	AGRDSPHETQY
TRBV9	TRBJ1-1	-	ASSAEGSRGVNTEAF
TRBV3-1/TRBV3-2	TRBJ2-2	-	ASSQWHMSGLAAGELF